These 6 T cell receptor beta chains were sequenced from one sample in a study of T-cell memory formation after mild COVID-19. TCRdb passed the 5' RACE reads through MiXCR, listing each CDR3 protein once. The sample lists approximately 300,000 distinct CDR3 sequences, 8.2% occurring once. Sequenced input: PBMCs or a T cell subset sorted from them (not recorded which). These receptors originate from a man aged 18 to 29 who had mild COVID-19 (a few samples of this study predate the infection). Cell type and time point are not known.

This chain links TRBV7-2 with TRBJ2-5, with D possibly TRBD1 on 7 matching bases. The germline V and J ends were trimmed by 4 bases and 1 base, with 13 bases remaining between them. This CDR3 has 15 amino acids. Germline V gene sequence: CDR1 SGHTA, CDR2 FQGNSA. The CDR3 is CASSWGDSLQETQYF. The CDR3 DNA reads TGTGCCAGCAGCTGGGGGGACAGCCTCCAAGAGACCCAGTACTTC. Using reference TRBV7-2 and TRBJ2-5 for the parts outside the CDR3, the full variable domain is GAGVSQSPSNKVTEKGKDVELRCDPISGHTALYWYRQSLGQGLEFLIYFQGNSAPDKSGLPSDRFSAERTGGSVSTLTIQRTQQEDSAVYLCASSWGDSLQETQYFGPGTRLLVL.

This clonotype was seen ten or more times. The V and J genes are TRBV5-1 and TRBJ2-2; D may be TRBD1 (6 bases). Germline V gene data show CDR1 as SGHRS and CDR2 as YFSETQ. The CDR3 length is 14 residues. V was shortened by 5 bases and J by 1 base, with 9 bases between the two germline ends. CDR3: CASRPTGNTGELFF. The CDR3 coding sequence is TGCGCCAGCAGGCCGACAGGGAACACCGGGGAGCTGTTTTTT.

This clonotype was recorded a few times. The chain carries TRBV24-1 and TRBJ2-1, with TRBD1 matching over 9 bases. V lost 7 bases, J lost 7 bases, and 7 bases stayed unmatched. In germline, CDR1 is KGHDR, CDR2 SFDVKD. There are 14 residues in the CDR3. This CDR3 is CATSTGQGRNEQFF. The DNA of the CDR3 is TGTGCCACCAGCACCGGACAGGGGAGGAATGAGCAGTTCTTC.

This clonotype has just a few counts. The rearrangement joins TRBV20-1 to TRBJ1-2; D is undetermined. CDR1 is DFQATT, CDR2 SNEGSKA, per germline (reference sequence). Trimming removed 1 base from V and 6 bases from J, with 6 bases in between. This CDR3 comprises 11 residues. CDR3 sequence reads: CSARGKDGYTF. The CDR3 coding sequence is TGCAGTGCTAGAGGAAAGGATGGCTACACCTTC.

The chain links TRBV27 to TRBJ2-3; perhaps TRBD2 as D (6 bases). CDR1 is MNHEY and CDR2 is SMNVEV in the germline V gene (reference sequence). This CDR3 comprises 15 residues. Trimming pared 5 bases from V and 2 bases from J, leaving 14 bases between. This CDR3 is CASSLLADLTDTQYF. CDR3 bases: TGTGCCAGCAGTCTATTAGCGGACCTCACAGATACGCAGTATTTT.

This clonotype was detected many times. This rearrangement joins TRBV6-5 to TRBJ2-1; TRBD2 matches at 7 bases. CDR1 is MNHEY, CDR2 SVGAGI, per germline. V dropped 4 bases and J dropped 9; count of bases not matched to a gene: 0. The CDR3 covers 11 residues. This chain's CDR3 is CASSLAGEQFF. The CDR3 DNA follows: TGTGCCAGCAGTTTAGCGGGTGAGCAGTTCTTC.